Below, 23 T cell receptor beta chains from the same sample are listed, as sequenced in a study of beta chain features in type 1 diabetes (dated by TCRdb to the late 2010s). Libraries were made using the immunoSEQ multiplex PCR assay. The High Capacity cDNA Reverse Transcription Kit was used to reverse transcribe all of the isolated RNA, meaning that expressed TCRB transcripts were what got sequenced. TCRdb obtained this table from immuneACCESS and retained in-frame rearrangements with V and J assigned. These tables miss some clones; where compared with another copy, unresolved V genes account for less than half of the shortfall, and the remainder is unexplained. Present in this sample are roughly 300,000 clones, about 14% of which were seen just once. The ten most abundant clones make up approximately 7% of the sample. Specimen: central memory CD4+ T cells from blood. The receptors were sampled from a man aged 30 to 39 in good health.

This clone was seen only a few times. Mismatch with germline at one junction end may stem from a read error. J is TRBJ2-3 and V is TRBV6-1; no firm D call. The CDR3 runs to 15 residues. CDR1 and CDR2 from the germline V gene are MNHNS and SASEGT. The CDR3 region is CAISESIPSTDTQYF. The CDR3 DNA is TGTGCCATCAGTGAGTCGATCCCCAGCACAGATACGCAGTATTTT.

This clone has a handful of counts. The chain couples TRBV9 to TRBJ2-5, with a weak D call TRBD1 (5 bases). Germline assignment: CDR1 SGDLS and CDR2 YYNGEE. The CDR3 totals 13 residues. V was shortened by 0 bases and J by 5 bases, with 8 bases between the two germline ends. The CDR3 DNA reads TGTGCCAGCAGCGTAGCAAAGGGGGAGACCCAGTACTTC. Translation gives CASSVAKGETQYF.

This clone has a handful of counts. The CDR3 is CASSQDAGGDYGYTF. In DNA form, the CDR3 reads TGCGCCAGCAGCCAAGATGCGGGCGGGGACTATGGCTACACCTTC. The chain has TRBV4-1 and TRBJ1-2; the D is unclear. Trimming removed 0 bases at V and 3 bases at J, with 11 bases between. Germline V lookup: CDR1 MGHRA, CDR2 YSYEKL. The CDR3 runs 15 residues.

This clone was observed many times. The chain carries TRBV6-6 and TRBJ1-2, with 7 bases matching TRBD1. Looked up from germline, CDR1 is MNHNY and CDR2 is SVGAGI (reference sequence). V trimming: 4 bases; J trimming: 5 bases; junction bases outside the gene matches: 10. CDR3 length: 15 amino acids. The CDR3 sequence: CASSSRQGALYGYTF. The CDR3 nucleotides read TGTGCCAGCAGTTCGCGACAGGGCGCATTGTATGGCTACACCTTC.

This clone was recorded many times. The CDR3 DNA follows: TGTGCCATCAGTAAACAGGAGAACTATGGCTACACCTTC. The encoded protein is CAISKQENYGYTF. The chain combines TRBV10-3 with TRBJ1-2; a possible D gene is TRBD1 (5 bases). The germline V gene encodes CDR1 ENHRY and CDR2 SYGVKD. Trimming stripped 5 bases from V and 2 bases from J, with 9 bases between. The CDR3 loop spans 13 amino acids.

There are a few counts of this clone. The rearrangement joins TRBV28 to TRBJ1-5; possible D gene TRBD1, 6 bases. This CDR3 is built from 15 residues. Germline CDR1 MDHEN, CDR2 SYDVKM. With 5 bases removed from V and 5 bases from J, the gap between germline ends came to 16 bases. The CDR3 coding sequence is TGTGCCAGCAGTCCGTCGGACAGAGACCATCAGCCCCAGCATTTT. The encoded protein is CASSPSDRDHQPQHF.

V is TRBV18 and J is TRBJ2-7; 10 bases map to TRBD2. V dropped 3 bases and J dropped 5; count of bases not matched to a gene: 7. CDR3 length equals 15 residues. CDR1 and CDR2 from the germline V gene are KGHSH and LQKENI. For the CDR3, the DNA is TGTGCCAGCTCACCCGAGCGGGGGGGCGGCCACGAGCAGTACTTC. It codes for CASSPERGGGHEQYF.

This clone appeared a few times. Here the CDR3 DNA reads TGTGCCAGCAGCCAAGATAGGGTAGCGGTACAAGAGACCCAGTACTTC. Protein sequence: CASSQDRVAVQETQYF. This chain links TRBV14 with TRBJ2-5; perhaps TRBD2 as D (6 bases). V gave up 0 bases and J gave up 2 bases, with 13 bases separating them. The CDR3 is 16 amino acids. Germline assignment: CDR1 SGHDN and CDR2 FVKESK. The whole variable domain, filled in from reference TRBV14 and TRBJ2-5, reads EAGVTQFPSHSVIEKGQTVTLRCDPISGHDNLYWYRRVMGKEIKFLLHFVKESKQDESGMPNNRFLAERTGGTYSTLKVQPAELEDSGVYFCASSQDRVAVQETQYFGPGTRLLVL.

This clone was detected only a few times. The chain carries TRBV7-2 and TRBJ1-6; D is ambiguous. Trimming took off 4 bases at V and 2 bases at J, with 9 bases between the two ends. Looked up from germline, CDR1 is SGHTA and CDR2 is FQGNSA. The CDR3 sequence is 15 residues long. The CDR3 sequence is CASSSDSAYNSPLHF. The CDR3 DNA sequence: TGTGCCAGCAGCTCAGACTCGGCCTATAATTCACCCCTCCACTTT.

The genes are TRBV7-3 and TRBJ2-5; D is unclear. Between the trimmed V and J ends, which lost 4 bases and 4 bases, there was a span of 4 bases. Germline values: CDR1 SGHTA, CDR2 FQGTGA. This CDR3 spans 11 amino acids. CDR3 in amino acids: CASSSIETQYF. Here the CDR3 DNA reads TGTGCCAGCAGCTCGATAGAGACCCAGTACTTC.

This clone was observed a few times. This same CDR3 is encoded by further DNA sequences in the sample. The J gene is TRBJ1-1, the V gene TRBV6-1; D remains unclear. The germline V gene encodes CDR1 MNHNS and CDR2 SASEGT. The ends were cut back, 4 bases at V and 1 base at J, with 4 bases in the middle. The CDR3 sequence is 12 residues long. Written as DNA, the CDR3 is TGTGCCAGCAGTGTAGGGAACACTGAAGCTTTCTTT. This codes for CASSVGNTEAFF.

V usage is TRBV6-4 and J usage is TRBJ2-7; D unclear. Trimming pared 3 bases from V and 2 bases from J, leaving 8 bases between. This CDR3 is 13 amino acids long. Germline values: CDR1 MRHNA, CDR2 SNTAGT. CDR3 region: CASSEKDTYEQYV. The CDR3 DNA sequence: TGTGCCAGCAGTGAGAAGGATACCTACGAGCAGTACGTC.

This clone was counted a few times. This rearrangement joins TRBV6-1 to TRBJ2-3; a possible D gene is TRBD2 (5 bases). The CDR3 sequence is 14 residues long. The germline CDR1 and CDR2 sequences are MNHNS and SASEGT. Between the trimmed V and J ends, which lost 3 bases and 5 bases, there was a span of 12 bases. The CDR3 DNA sequence: TGTGCCAGCAGTGAGGGAGCCGGGGTAGATACGCAGTATTTT. This gives the protein CASSEGAGVDTQYF.

This clone showed up many times. This chain links TRBV10-3 with TRBJ1-5, with TRBD1 identical over 7 bases. Germline CDR1 ENHRY, CDR2 SYGVKD. The CDR3 covers 13 residues. V lost 7 bases to trimming and J lost 7 bases; unmatched junction nucleotides: 7. CDR3 coding DNA: TGTGCCATCAAAGACAGGGATCACCAGCCCCAGCATTTT. Translation gives CAIKDRDHQPQHF.

The rearrangement uses TRBV12-5 and TRBJ2-5, with TRBD2 identical over 14 bases. Germline V lookup: CDR1 LGHNT, CDR2 FRNRAP. The CDR3 totals 15 residues. The V segment lost 4 bases and the J segment 3 bases; nucleotides outside the gene matches: 1. CDR3 DNA sequence: TGTGCTAGTGGTTCGACTAGCGGGGGGGAAGAGACCCAGTACTTC. This sequence encodes CASGSTSGGEETQYF.

The chain joins TRBV29-1 to TRBJ2-3; 7 bases fit TRBD2. The V gene's germline CDR1 is SQVTM and CDR2 ANQGSEA. V dropped 1 base and J dropped 4; count of bases not matched to a gene: 2. The CDR3 is 13 residues long. The CDR3 here is CSVEVRGADTQYF. The DNA for the CDR3 is TGCAGCGTTGAAGTCCGGGGGGCAGATACGCAGTATTTT.

In this sample, this clone turned up a few times. The rearrangement links TRBV4-2 to TRBJ1-5, with D uncertain. Trimming removed 0 bases at V and 6 bases at J, with 6 bases between. Germline V gene lookup returns CDR1 LGHNA and CDR2 YNFKEQ. This CDR3 contains 13 residues. This chain's CDR3 is CASSQDHSQPQHF. As DNA, the CDR3 is TGTGCCAGCAGCCAAGATCACTCTCAGCCCCAGCATTTT.

This chain joins TRBV19 and TRBJ1-2; 7 bases are a match to TRBD1. Germline V CDR1 and CDR2: LNHDA, SQIVND (reference sequence). V shed 4 bases and J 8 bases; nucleotides not matched to a gene: 10. This CDR3 has 14 amino acids. The CDR3 nucleotides read TGTGCCAGTAGTACCCAAGGACAGGTGAACGGCTACACCTTC. It translates to CASSTQGQVNGYTF.

The gene calls are TRBV2 and TRBJ2-3; D unclear. Germline CDR1 SNHLY, CDR2 FYNNEI. This CDR3 is built from 12 residues. V lost 7 bases and J lost 0, with 5 bases in between. CDR3 sequence reads: CASIPSTDTQYF. Written as DNA, the CDR3 is TGTGCCAGCATTCCCAGCACAGATACGCAGTATTTT.

This clone was recorded a few times. The V and J genes are TRBV5-1 and TRBJ2-1, with a weak D call TRBD2 (5 bases). The V and J ends lost 4 bases and 5 bases respectively, with 16 bases between them. The CDR3 is 15 amino acids. Germline lookup yields CDR1 SGHRS and CDR2 YFSETQ. CDR3: CASSQASSRHNEQFF. The CDR3 DNA sequence: TGCGCCAGCAGCCAAGCGTCTAGCCGACACAATGAGCAGTTCTTC.

This clone was detected many times. The rearrangement uses TRBV28 and TRBJ1-1; unclear D gene. Germline V gene sequence: CDR1 MDHEN, CDR2 SYDVKM. The V end was cut by 5 bases, the J end by 12 bases, with 13 bases between. CDR3 size: 11 residues. The CDR3 DNA reads TGTGCCAGCAGTCCAGCGGTGCAAACTTTCTTT. It encodes CASSPAVQTFF.

The chain links TRBV21-1 to TRBJ1-1. TRBV21-1 is labeled a pseudogene. The CDR3 is 15 residues long. Here the CDR3 DNA reads TGTGCCAGCAGCAGTTGGGAGGGGTTGAACACTGAAGCTTTCTTT. Encoded protein: CASSSWEGLNTEAFF.

This clone turned up a few times. The CDR3 DNA follows: TGTGCCAGCAGCCGAGCCGGGTACACCGGGGAGCTGTTTTTT. Its translation is CASSRAGYTGELFF. This chain uses TRBV7-2 with TRBJ2-2; D is unresolved. Germline assignment: CDR1 SGHTA and CDR2 FQGNSA. This CDR3 is built from 14 residues. V dropped 5 bases and J dropped 3 bases, with 10 bases sitting between them. Full variable domain (rest looked up from reference TRBV7-2 and TRBJ2-2): GAGVSQSPSNKVTEKGKDVELRCDPISGHTALYWYRQSLGQGLEFLIYFQGNSAPDKSGLPSDRFSAERTGGSVSTLTIQRTQQEDSAVYLCASSRAGYTGELFFGEGSRLTVL.